This T cell receptor (beta chain) was identified during a study of CD8 T cells in Susac syndrome. Findings and limits, study-wide: As acknowledged by the study, its TCR sequencing and HLA analysis included a relatively small number of individuals.

Points on this clonotype: Its antigen is not identified. A junction boundary mismatches the germline segment, possibly from a read error.

The RNA input was roughly 0.45 to 1 ug, and it was reverse transcribed with random hexamers. Amplification of TCR beta CDR3 across 54 Vbeta and 13 Jbeta was performed with immunoSEQ multiplex PCR. TCRdb independently ran MiXCR on the immunoSEQ multiplex PCR reads; one entry per CDR3 protein. The table shows some 260,000 distinct CDR3 sequences, with 93% occurring only once. This CDR3 has 11 amino acids. CDR1 is DFQATT, CDR2 SNEGSKA, per germline (reference sequence). This rearrangement joins TRBV20-1 to TRBJ1-5; D uncertain. The sequenced sample consisted of CD4+ T cells from PBMCs. The sequence came from a human donor with multiple sclerosis. The CDR3 reads CSASMGQPQQF. DNA of the CDR3: TGCAGCGCTAGCATGGGTCAGCCCCAGCAATTT.